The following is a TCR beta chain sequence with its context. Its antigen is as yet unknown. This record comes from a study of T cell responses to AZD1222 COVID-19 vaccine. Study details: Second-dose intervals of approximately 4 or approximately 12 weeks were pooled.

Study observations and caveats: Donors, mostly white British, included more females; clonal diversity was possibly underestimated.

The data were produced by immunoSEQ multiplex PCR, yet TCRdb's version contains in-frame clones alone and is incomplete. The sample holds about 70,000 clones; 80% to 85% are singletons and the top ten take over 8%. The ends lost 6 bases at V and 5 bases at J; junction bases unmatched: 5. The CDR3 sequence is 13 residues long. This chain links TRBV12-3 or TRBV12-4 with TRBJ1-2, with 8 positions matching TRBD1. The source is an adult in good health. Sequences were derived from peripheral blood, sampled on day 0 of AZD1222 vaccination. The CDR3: CASSIGQGYGYTF. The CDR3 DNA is TGTGCCAGCAGCATAGGACAGGGTTATGGCTACACCTTC.